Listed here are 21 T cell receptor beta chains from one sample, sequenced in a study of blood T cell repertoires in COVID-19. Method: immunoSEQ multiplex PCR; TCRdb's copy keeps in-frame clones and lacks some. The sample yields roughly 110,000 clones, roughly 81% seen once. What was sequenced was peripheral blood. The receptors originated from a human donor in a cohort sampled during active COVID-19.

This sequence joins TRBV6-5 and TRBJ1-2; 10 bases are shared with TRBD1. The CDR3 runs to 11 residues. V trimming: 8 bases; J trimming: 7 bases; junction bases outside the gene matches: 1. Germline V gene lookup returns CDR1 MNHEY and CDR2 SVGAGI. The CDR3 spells CASGTGAGYTF. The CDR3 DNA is TGTGCCAGCGGGACAGGGGCTGGCTACACCTTC.

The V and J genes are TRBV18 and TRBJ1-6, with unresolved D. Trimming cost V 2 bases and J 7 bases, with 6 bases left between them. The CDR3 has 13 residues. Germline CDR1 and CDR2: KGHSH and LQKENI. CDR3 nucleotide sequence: TGTGCCAGCTCACCAACGGGAAATTCACCCCTCCACTTT. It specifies CASSPTGNSPLHF.

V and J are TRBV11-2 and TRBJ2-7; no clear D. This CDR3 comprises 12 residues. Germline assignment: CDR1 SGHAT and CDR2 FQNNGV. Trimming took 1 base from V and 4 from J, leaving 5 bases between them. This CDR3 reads CASSLVEYEQYF. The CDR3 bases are TGTGCCAGCAGCTTAGTAGAATACGAGCAGTACTTC. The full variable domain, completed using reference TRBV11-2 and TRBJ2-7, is EAGVAQSPRYKIIEKRQSVAFWCNPISGHATLYWYQQILGQGPKLLIQFQNNGVVDDSQLPKDRFSAERLKGVDSTLKIQPAKLEDSAVYLCASSLVEYEQYFGPGTRLTVT.

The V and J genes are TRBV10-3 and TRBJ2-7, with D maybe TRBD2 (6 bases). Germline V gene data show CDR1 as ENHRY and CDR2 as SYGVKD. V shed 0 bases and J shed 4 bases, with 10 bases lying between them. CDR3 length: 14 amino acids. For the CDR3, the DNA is TGTGCCATCAGTGAGTCCGGGGGAGGTTACGAGCAGTACTTC. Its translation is CAISESGGGYEQYF.

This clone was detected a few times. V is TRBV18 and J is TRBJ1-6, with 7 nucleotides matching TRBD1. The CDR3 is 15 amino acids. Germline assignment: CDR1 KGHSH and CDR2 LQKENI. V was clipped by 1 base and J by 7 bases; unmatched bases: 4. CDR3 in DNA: TGTGCCAGCTCACCACAGGGACAGACAAATTCACCCCTCCACTTT. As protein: CASSPQGQTNSPLHF.

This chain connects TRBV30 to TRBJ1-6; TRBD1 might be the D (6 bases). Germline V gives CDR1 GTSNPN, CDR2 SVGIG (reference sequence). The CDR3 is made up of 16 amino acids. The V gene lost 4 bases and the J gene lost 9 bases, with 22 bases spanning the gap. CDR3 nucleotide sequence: TGTGCCTGGACACAGGGTGGGGTCCCTTCAGCTTCACCCCTCCACTTT. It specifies CAWTQGGVPSASPLHF.

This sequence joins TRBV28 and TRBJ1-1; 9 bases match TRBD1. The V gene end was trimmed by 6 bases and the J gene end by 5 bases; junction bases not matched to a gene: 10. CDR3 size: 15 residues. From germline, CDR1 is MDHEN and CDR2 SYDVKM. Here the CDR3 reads CASRLSGTGRTEAFF. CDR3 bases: TGTGCCAGCAGGCTATCCGGGACAGGGAGGACTGAAGCTTTCTTT.

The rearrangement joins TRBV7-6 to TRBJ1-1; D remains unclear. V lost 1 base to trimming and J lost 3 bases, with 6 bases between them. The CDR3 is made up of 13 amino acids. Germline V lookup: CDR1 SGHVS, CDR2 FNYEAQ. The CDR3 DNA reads TGTGCCAGCAGCTTAGAGAGGTACACTGAAGCTTTCTTT. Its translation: CASSLERYTEAFF.

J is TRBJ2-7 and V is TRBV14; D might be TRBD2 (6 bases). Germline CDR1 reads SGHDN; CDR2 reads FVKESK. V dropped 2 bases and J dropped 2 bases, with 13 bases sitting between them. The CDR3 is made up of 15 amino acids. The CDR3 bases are TGTGCCAGCAGCCAAATTAGCGGTACCACCTACGAGCAGTACTTC. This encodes CASSQISGTTYEQYF.

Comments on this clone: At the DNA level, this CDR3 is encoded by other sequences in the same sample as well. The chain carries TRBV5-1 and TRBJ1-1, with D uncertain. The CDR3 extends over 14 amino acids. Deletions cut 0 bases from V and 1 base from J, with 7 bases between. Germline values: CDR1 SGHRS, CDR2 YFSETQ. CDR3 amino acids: CASSLGAGNTEAFF. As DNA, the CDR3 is TGCGCCAGCAGCTTGGGAGCGGGGAACACTGAAGCTTTCTTT.

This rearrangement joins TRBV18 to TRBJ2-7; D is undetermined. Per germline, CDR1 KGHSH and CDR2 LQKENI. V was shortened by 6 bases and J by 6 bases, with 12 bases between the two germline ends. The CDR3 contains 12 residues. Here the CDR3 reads CASSSLGGEQYF. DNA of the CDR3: TGTGCCAGCTCGTCACTCGGTGGCGAGCAGTACTTC.

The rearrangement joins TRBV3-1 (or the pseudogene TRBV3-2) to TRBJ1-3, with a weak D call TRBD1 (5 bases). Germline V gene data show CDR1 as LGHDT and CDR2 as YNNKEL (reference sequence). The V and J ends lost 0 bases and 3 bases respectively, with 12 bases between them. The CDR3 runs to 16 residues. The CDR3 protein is CASSQDLGVGGNTIYF. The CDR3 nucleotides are TGTGCCAGCAGCCAAGATTTAGGGGTTGGTGGAAACACCATATATTTT.

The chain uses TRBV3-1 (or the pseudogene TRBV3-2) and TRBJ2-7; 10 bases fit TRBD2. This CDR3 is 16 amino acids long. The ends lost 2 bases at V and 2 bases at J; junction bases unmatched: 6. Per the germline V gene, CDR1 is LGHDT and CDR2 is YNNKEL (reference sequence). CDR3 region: CASSQNGTSEPYEQYF. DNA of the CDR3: TGTGCCAGCAGCCAAAACGGGACTAGCGAACCCTACGAGCAGTACTTC.

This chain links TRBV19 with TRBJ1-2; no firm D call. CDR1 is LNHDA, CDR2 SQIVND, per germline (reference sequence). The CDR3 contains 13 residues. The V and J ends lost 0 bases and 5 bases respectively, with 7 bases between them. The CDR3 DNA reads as TGTGCCAGTAGTATAGACAGGACTTATGGCTACACCTTC. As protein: CASSIDRTYGYTF.

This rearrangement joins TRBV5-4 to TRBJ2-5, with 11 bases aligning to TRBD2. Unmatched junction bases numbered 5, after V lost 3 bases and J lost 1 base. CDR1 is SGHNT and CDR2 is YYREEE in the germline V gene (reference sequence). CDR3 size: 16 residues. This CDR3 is CASSSRTSGSQETQYF. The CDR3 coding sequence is TGTGCCAGCAGCTCCCGGACTAGCGGGTCCCAAGAGACCCAGTACTTC. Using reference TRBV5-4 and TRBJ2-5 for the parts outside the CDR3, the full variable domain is ETGVTQSPTHLIKTRGQQVTLRCSSQSGHNTVSWYQQALGQGPQFIFQYYREEENGRGNFPPRFSGLQFPNYSSELNVNALELDDSALYLCASSSRTSGSQETQYFGPGTRLLVL.

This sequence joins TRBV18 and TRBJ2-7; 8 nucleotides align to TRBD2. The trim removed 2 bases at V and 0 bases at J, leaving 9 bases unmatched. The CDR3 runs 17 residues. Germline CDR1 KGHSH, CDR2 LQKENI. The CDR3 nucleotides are TGTGCCAGCTCACCAGGGGGAGCGGGAGATAGCTCCTACGAGCAGTACTTC. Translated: CASSPGGAGDSSYEQYF.

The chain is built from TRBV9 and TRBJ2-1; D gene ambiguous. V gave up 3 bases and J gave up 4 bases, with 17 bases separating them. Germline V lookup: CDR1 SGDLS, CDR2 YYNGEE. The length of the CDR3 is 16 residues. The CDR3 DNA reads TGTGCCAGCAGCGCCGAGAGCCAGGCGATATACAATGAGCAGTTCTTC. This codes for CASSAESQAIYNEQFF.

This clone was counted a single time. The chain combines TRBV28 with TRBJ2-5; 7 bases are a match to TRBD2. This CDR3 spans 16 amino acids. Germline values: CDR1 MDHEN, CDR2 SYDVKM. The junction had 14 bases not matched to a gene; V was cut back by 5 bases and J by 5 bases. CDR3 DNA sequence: TGTGCCAGCAGTCAGGCGCGGGGGATCGTAGCCGAGACCCAGTACTTC. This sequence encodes CASSQARGIVAETQYF.

CDR3 loop: CASSLGSYEQYF. In nucleotides, the CDR3 is TGTGCCAGCAGCTTAGGTAGTTACGAGCAGTACTTC. This chain connects TRBV7-8 to TRBJ2-7; D is uncertain. Germline values: CDR1 SGHVS, CDR2 FQNEAQ. V gave up 1 base and J gave up 4 bases, with 5 bases separating them. This CDR3 has 12 amino acids.

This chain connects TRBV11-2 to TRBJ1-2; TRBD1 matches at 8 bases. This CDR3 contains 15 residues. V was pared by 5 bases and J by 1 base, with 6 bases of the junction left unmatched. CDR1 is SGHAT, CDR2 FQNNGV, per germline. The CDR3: CASSPRQGYNYGYTF. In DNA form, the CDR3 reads TGTGCCAGCAGCCCACGACAGGGGTATAACTATGGCTACACCTTC.

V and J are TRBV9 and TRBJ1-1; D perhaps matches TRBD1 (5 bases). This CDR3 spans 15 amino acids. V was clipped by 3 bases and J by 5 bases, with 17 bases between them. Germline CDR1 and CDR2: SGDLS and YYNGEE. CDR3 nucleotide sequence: TGTGCCAGCAGCGCACTGTTGGTGGGGGGTACTGAAGCTTTCTTT. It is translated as CASSALLVGGTEAFF.